These 29 T cell receptor beta chains were sequenced from one sample in a study of cytomegalovirus exposure and HLA in healthy donors. The PCR was carried out with 60 Vbeta primers and 13 Jbeta primers. Using immunoSEQ multiplex PCR, the repertoire was profiled, and TCRdb retains in-frame clones only, with some absent. This sample yields 60,000 to 85,000 clones, of which more than 65% are seen a single time; 9.5% to 13% belongs to the top ten. Sequencing used PBMCs. The source of these receptors is a male donor in good health and CMV-seropositive.

The rearrangement uses TRBV5-1 and TRBJ1-5, with 7 bases identical to TRBD1. CDR1 and CDR2 (germline): SGHRS, YFSETQ. The CDR3 covers 14 residues. Trimming took 4 bases from V and 6 from J; bases not matched to a gene: 7. The CDR3 spells CASSPDRWSQPQHF. DNA of the CDR3: TGCGCCAGCAGCCCGGACAGGTGGAGTCAGCCCCAGCATTTT.

The CDR3 loop is CASSLPGYEQYF. The CDR3, as DNA: TGTGCCAGCAGCTTACCGGGCTACGAGCAGTACTTC. The chain is built from TRBV13 and TRBJ2-7; D remains unclear. Germline V gene data show CDR1 as PRHDT and CDR2 as FYEKMQ (reference sequence). V was shortened by 2 bases and J by 3 bases, with 5 bases between the two germline ends. This CDR3 is 12 amino acids long.

The V gene is TRBV5-1, the J gene TRBJ2-3, with 8 bases aligning to TRBD2. The CDR3 sequence is 16 residues long. Germline trimming cut 4 bases from V and 1 base from J; bases unmatched to any gene: 8. From germline, CDR1 is SGHRS and CDR2 YFSETQ. The CDR3 nucleotides read TGCGCCAGCAGCATAAAACTGACTAGCGGCACAGATACGCAGTATTTT. It yields the protein CASSIKLTSGTDTQYF. Based on the CDR3 plus reference TRBV5-1 and TRBJ2-3, the full variable domain is KAGVTQTPRYLIKTRGQQVTLSCSPISGHRSVSWYQQTPGQGLQFLFEYFSETQRNKGNFPGRFSGRQFSNSRSEMNVSTLELGDSALYLCASSIKLTSGTDTQYFGPGTRLTVL.

The chain recombines TRBV27 with TRBJ1-1; 8 bases fit TRBD1. From germline, CDR1 is MNHEY and CDR2 SMNVEV (reference sequence). This CDR3 contains 20 residues. Trimming removed 4 bases from V and 1 base from J; junction bases left unmatched: 20. As DNA, the CDR3 is TGTGCCAGCAGTTCTCCGGACAGGGTGACTACCACGGGGGGGAACACTGAAGCTTTCTTT. This translates into CASSSPDRVTTTGGNTEAFF.

V usage is TRBV7-3 and J usage is TRBJ2-3; 10 bases fit TRBD2. The CDR3 runs to 15 residues. In germline, CDR1 is SGHTA, CDR2 FQGTGA. J was trimmed by 4 bases and V by 4 bases; bases with no gene match: 5. CDR3 loop: CASSSAGGPSDTQYF. CDR3 nucleotides: TGTGCCAGCAGCTCAGCGGGGGGGCCTTCAGATACGCAGTATTTT.

The chain is built from TRBV19 and TRBJ2-3, with TRBD1 matching 7 bases. The CDR3 loop spans 16 amino acids. Losses at the gene ends were 4 bases for V and 6 bases for J; bases not matched to a gene: 13. Per the germline V gene, CDR1 is LNHDA and CDR2 is SQIVND (reference sequence). As DNA, the CDR3 is TGTGCCAGTAGTACGCCCATGAGGGGGCGGAGGGATACGCAGTATTTT. Translated: CASSTPMRGRRDTQYF.

The chain couples TRBV5-4 to TRBJ2-7; 12 bases match TRBD2. Germline lookup yields CDR1 SGHNT and CDR2 YYREEE (reference sequence). Trimming at V came to 3 bases and at J to 6 bases, leaving 10 bases not matched to a gene. The CDR3 consists of 16 residues. CDR3: CASSSWTSGMLSEQYF. The CDR3 bases are TGTGCCAGCAGCTCCTGGACTAGCGGGATGCTTTCCGAGCAGTACTTC. Combining the CDR3 with reference TRBV5-4 and TRBJ2-7 gives the whole variable domain ETGVTQSPTHLIKTRGQQVTLRCSSQSGHNTVSWYQQALGQGPQFIFQYYREEENGRGNFPPRFSGLQFPNYSSELNVNALELDDSALYLCASSSWTSGMLSEQYFGPGTRLTVT.

This clone has only a few counts. This chain links TRBV27 with TRBJ2-6; D gene uncertain. V gave up 7 bases and J gave up 0 bases, with 13 bases separating them. Germline V gives CDR1 MNHEY, CDR2 SMNVEV (reference sequence). This CDR3 comprises 16 residues. CDR3 in DNA: TGTGCCAGCACTCGCCAGGCCTACTCTGGGGCCAACGTCCTGACTTTC. Translating gives CASTRQAYSGANVLTF.

The chain joins TRBV12-5 to TRBJ2-3; possible D gene TRBD2, 6 bases. This CDR3 is 15 amino acids long. Germline CDR1 is LGHNT and CDR2 is FRNRAP. V was pared by 1 base and J by 2 bases, with 10 bases between. The CDR3: CASGLGDSITDTQYF. Here the CDR3 DNA reads TGTGCTAGTGGTTTGGGGGACTCTATCACAGATACGCAGTATTTT. Looking up the rest from reference TRBV12-5 and TRBJ2-3 gives the full variable domain: DARVTQTPRHKVTEMGQEVTMRCQPILGHNTVFWYRQTMMQGLELLAYFRNRAPLDDSGMPKDRFSAEMPDATLATLKIQPSEPRDSAVYFCASGLGDSITDTQYFGPGTRLTVL.

The chain combines TRBV7-9 with TRBJ1-1, with a possible D match to TRBD1 (5 bases). V shed 1 base and J shed 10 bases, with 10 bases lying between them. Germline loops: CDR1 SEHNR, CDR2 FQNEAQ (reference sequence). The CDR3 contains 12 residues. CDR3 nucleotide sequence: TGTGCCAGCAGCTTAGGGGCAGGGTCAGCTTTCTTT. Residues: CASSLGAGSAFF.

This clone came up once. The V and J genes are TRBV18 and TRBJ2-3; 11 bases align to TRBD1. V lost 0 bases, J lost 3 bases, and 2 bases stayed unmatched. The CDR3 runs to 16 residues. Germline assignment: CDR1 KGHSH and CDR2 LQKENI. This CDR3 is CASSPPGTGGTDTQYF. The DNA for the CDR3 is TGTGCCAGCTCACCACCGGGGACAGGGGGGACAGATACGCAGTATTTT.

This rearrangement joins TRBV9 to TRBJ2-7; 8 bases agree with TRBD2. Germline CDR1 SGDLS, CDR2 YYNGEE. Germline trimming cut 3 bases from V and 6 bases from J; bases unmatched to any gene: 11. The CDR3 is 15 amino acids. CDR3 DNA sequence: TGTGCCAGCAGCGGCGGGACTAGAGATTGGAGCGAGCAGTACTTC. Its protein is CASSGGTRDWSEQYF.

A single count supports this clone. At one end the junction does not follow the germline gene, possibly because of a read error. This sequence joins TRBV11-2 and TRBJ2-5; possibly TRBD2 for D (6 bases). TRBJ2-7 explains the end of the DNA better; the J call may be wrong. The CDR3 is made up of 15 amino acids. Per germline, CDR1 SGHAT and CDR2 FQNNGV. The CDR3 region has the DNA TGTGCGAGCAGCTCGGCACGCGGGGCCACCTACGAGCAGTACTTC. Its protein is CASSSARGATYEQYF.

The sample holds one count of this clone. The chain links TRBV7-9 to TRBJ1-4, with D unresolved. The CDR3 totals 15 residues. Germline V gives CDR1 SEHNR, CDR2 FQNEAQ (reference sequence). The V gene lost 3 bases and the J gene lost 4 bases, with 12 bases spanning the gap. CDR3 coding DNA: TGTGCCAGCAGCTTGAATGCAGGTTTTAATGAAAAACTGTTTTTT. Translating gives CASSLNAGFNEKLFF.

The V and J genes are TRBV6-5 and TRBJ2-5; 7 bases are shared with TRBD2. Germline-derived CDR1 and CDR2 are MNHEY and SVGAGI. The CDR3 has 13 residues. Unmatched junction bases numbered 4, after V lost 2 bases and J lost 7 bases. The CDR3 spells CASSYGGRGTQYF. In DNA, the CDR3 is TGTGCCAGCAGTTACGGGGGGAGGGGGACCCAGTACTTC.

The CDR3 is CASSQAGTGVRLHF. CDR3 DNA sequence: TGTGCCAGCAGCCAAGCCGGGACAGGGGTTCGCCTCCACTTT. The chain combines TRBV4-2 with TRBJ1-6; 10 bases match TRBD1. CDR3 length equals 14 residues. V shed 1 base, J shed 15 bases, and the junction held 6 bases outside the gene matches. The germline V gene has CDR1 LGHNA and CDR2 YNFKEQ.

A few counts support this clone. This rearrangement joins TRBV7-2 to TRBJ1-1; D is perhaps TRBD1 (5 bases). The length of the CDR3 is 16 residues. Per germline, CDR1 SGHTA and CDR2 FQGNSA. The germline V and J ends were trimmed by 2 bases and 1 base, with 14 bases remaining between them. The CDR3: CASSLSGARENTEAFF. DNA for the CDR3: TGTGCCAGCAGCTTATCTGGCGCCAGGGAGAACACTGAAGCTTTCTTT.

V usage is TRBV5-4 and J usage is TRBJ2-7, with 8 bases lining up with TRBD1. Germline V gene sequence: CDR1 SGHNT, CDR2 YYREEE (reference sequence). This CDR3 contains 14 residues. With 4 bases clipped from V and 6 bases from J, the junction kept 9 bases outside the gene matches. CDR3 coding DNA: TGTGCCAGCAGCCAGGCCAGGGGGCCTGGCGAGCAGTACTTC. It translates to CASSQARGPGEQYF.

This clone showed up just a few times. The chain couples TRBV5-8 to TRBJ2-3; D is perhaps TRBD2 (5 bases). Germline V CDR1 and CDR2: SGHTS, YDEGEE. Trimming left V 5 bases short and J 6 bases short, with 13 bases between. CDR3 length: 13 amino acids. The CDR3, as DNA: TGTGCCAGCAGATCCCGACGAGGGGATACGCAGTATTTT. Translating it yields CASRSRRGDTQYF.

The chain employs TRBV5-1 and TRBJ2-4, with D possibly matching TRBD2 (7 bases). Per the germline V gene, CDR1 is SGHRS and CDR2 is YFSETQ. The CDR3 is 18 residues long. V was cut by 3 bases and J by 1 base, with 20 bases left in between. CDR3 protein: CASSSGRGAAVAKNIQYF. CDR3 coding DNA: TGCGCCAGCAGCTCTGGACGGGGGGCGGCGGTGGCCAAAAACATTCAGTACTTC.

This clone was observed once. In DNA, the CDR3 is TGTGCCAGCAGCCAAGGACAGTCCGGGACTGAAGCTTTCTTT. This translates into CASSQGQSGTEAFF. The rearrangement uses TRBV7-3 and TRBJ1-1, with a tentative D call TRBD1 (6 bases). The germline V gene has CDR1 SGHTA and CDR2 FQGTGA. The CDR3 sequence is 14 residues long. V was cut by 5 bases and J by 5 bases, with 15 bases left in between. Full variable domain (outside the CDR3, taken from reference TRBV7-3 and TRBJ1-1): GAGVSQTPSNKVTEKGKYVELRCDPISGHTALYWYRQSLGQGPEFLIYFQGTGAADDSGLPNDRFFAVRPEGSVSTLKIQRTERGDSAVYLCASSQGQSGTEAFFGQGTRLTVV.

This clone was detected only once. The chain recombines TRBV6-7 with TRBJ1-2; possibly TRBD1 for D (5 bases). TRBV6-7 is sorted into the ORF group, with uncertain function. This CDR3 is built from 13 residues. Trimming cost V 9 bases and J 1 base, with 12 bases left between them. In DNA, the CDR3 is TGTGCCAGGACAGCAGGCGGTAACTATGGCTACACCTTC. Translating gives CARTAGGNYGYTF.

This chain connects TRBV6-6 to TRBJ2-3; no clear D gene. Trimming pared 5 bases from V and 0 bases from J, leaving 12 bases between. The CDR3 spans 15 residues. Germline V gives CDR1 MNHNY, CDR2 SVGAGI (reference sequence). This CDR3 reads CASSPNSHSTDTQYF. As DNA, the CDR3 is TGTGCCAGCAGTCCAAATAGTCATAGCACAGATACGCAGTATTTT.

This clone has only a few counts. The chain employs TRBV7-2 and TRBJ1-1, with 7 bases that match TRBD1. V dropped 0 bases and J dropped 1; count of bases not matched to a gene: 2. Germline CDR1 is SGHTA and CDR2 is FQGNSA. CDR3 size: 15 residues. In DNA, the CDR3 is TGTGCCAGCAGCTTAGCAAGGACAGGGAACACTGAAGCTTTCTTT. It translates to CASSLARTGNTEAFF.

This clone came up a few times. J is TRBJ2-7 and V is TRBV5-1, with D possibly matching TRBD2 (6 bases). V was cut by 1 base and J by 1 base, with 12 bases left in between. This CDR3 contains 15 residues. In germline, CDR1 is SGHRS, CDR2 YFSETQ. DNA of the CDR3: TGCGCCAGCAGCTTGTCCTGGGGGGAATCCTACGAGCAGTACTTC. Translation: CASSLSWGESYEQYF.

The chain couples TRBV7-3 to TRBJ2-2; 8 bases line up with TRBD1. Germline V lookup: CDR1 SGHTA, CDR2 FQGTGA. After removal of 2 bases from V and 2 bases from J, the junction contained 10 bases not matched to a gene. The CDR3 is 18 amino acids. The CDR3 nucleotides are TGTGCCAGCAGCTTAGAGGGGATCAGGGGGCTAAACACCGGGGAGCTGTTTTTT. It codes for CASSLEGIRGLNTGELFF.

This clone was counted between two and nine times. The J gene is TRBJ1-3, the V gene TRBV29-1; 7 nucleotides match TRBD1. This CDR3 comprises 14 residues. After removal of 4 bases from V and 0 bases from J, the junction contained 3 bases not matched to a gene. Germline V gene lookup returns CDR1 SQVTM and CDR2 ANQGSEA. The CDR3 DNA sequence: TGCAGCGTTGCCGGGACAGCCTCTGGAAACACCATATATTTT. This gives the protein CSVAGTASGNTIYF.

The genes are TRBV11-3 and TRBJ2-5; a possible D gene is TRBD2 (6 bases). Trimming left V 4 bases short and J 4 bases short, with 16 bases between. Germline assignment: CDR1 SGHNT and CDR2 YENEEA. This CDR3 region has 15 residues. CDR3 residues: CASSSSGELRETQYF. The CDR3 coding sequence is TGTGCCAGCAGCTCGTCGGGGGAACTGCGAGAGACCCAGTACTTC.

J is TRBJ2-2 and V is TRBV19; 7 nucleotides line up with TRBD1. The CDR3 contains 16 residues. V shed 6 bases, J shed 3 bases, and the junction held 10 bases outside the gene matches. Per the germline V gene, CDR1 is LNHDA and CDR2 is SQIVND (reference sequence). Here the CDR3 reads CASRHGGQAHTGELFF. The CDR3 nucleotides read TGTGCCAGTAGGCATGGTGGACAGGCTCACACCGGGGAGCTGTTTTTT.